This T cell receptor beta chain was sequenced during a study of PD-L1 blockade in urothelial cancer. Study information: The median number of T cells present in blood samples was about 140,000.

This CDR3 comprises 13 residues. Trimming took 10 bases from V and 0 from J, leaving 10 bases between them. Germline CDR1 is MDHEN and CDR2 is SYDVKM. Profiling relied on immunoSEQ multiplex PCR, and the TCRdb table lists in-frame clones only, not all of them. The data show tens of thousands of clones, with roughly 86% seen just once and less than 3.5% held by the top ten. This TCR came from a man aged 50-60 years with urothelial cancer. V is TRBV28 and J is TRBJ1-5; D gene unclear. The specimen comprised PBMCs, sampled around atezolizumab (anti-PD-L1) treatment. The DNA of the CDR3 is TGTGCCATAAATCCTAGTAGCAATCAGCCCCAGCATTTT. Translation: CAINPSSNQPQHF. Based on the CDR3 plus reference TRBV28 and TRBJ1-5, the full variable domain is DVKVTQSSRYLVKRTGEKVFLECVQDMDHENMFWYRQDPGLGLRLIYFSYDVKMKEKGDIPEGYSVSREKKERFSLILESASTNQTSMYLCAINPSSNQPQHFGDGTRLSIL.